This TCR beta chain is from a study of spatial heterogeneity in lung cancer. Study findings and constraints: Tumoral mutation counts were tracked by counts of expanded intratumoral alpha and beta TCRs.

This CDR3 region has 14 residues. Germline V CDR1 and CDR2: SNHLY, FYNNEI. V lost 6 bases and J lost 3; bases outside the gene matches: 8. Every TCR cDNA molecule carried a tag that served as a unique molecular identifier. TCRdb ran MiXCR on the 5' RACE reads and lists one entry per CDR3 protein. This repertoire shows about 7,900 distinct CDR3 sequences, approximately 7% found once; its top ten account for about 18%. This clonotype was counted at least ten times. What it recognizes is unknown. This beta chain lies outside the target of a library built for alpha chains; its clone size means little. Time point meaning: sample taken at primary tumor resection.

Sequences were derived from lung tumor tissue, sampled at surgery. The J gene is TRBJ2-7, the V gene TRBV2; TRBD2 aligns across 7 bases. The TCR originated in a female donor with early-stage non-small cell lung cancer. DNA for the CDR3: TGTGCCAGCAGGTATCTAGCGGTTAACTACGAGCAGTACTTC. It specifies CASRYLAVNYEQYF.